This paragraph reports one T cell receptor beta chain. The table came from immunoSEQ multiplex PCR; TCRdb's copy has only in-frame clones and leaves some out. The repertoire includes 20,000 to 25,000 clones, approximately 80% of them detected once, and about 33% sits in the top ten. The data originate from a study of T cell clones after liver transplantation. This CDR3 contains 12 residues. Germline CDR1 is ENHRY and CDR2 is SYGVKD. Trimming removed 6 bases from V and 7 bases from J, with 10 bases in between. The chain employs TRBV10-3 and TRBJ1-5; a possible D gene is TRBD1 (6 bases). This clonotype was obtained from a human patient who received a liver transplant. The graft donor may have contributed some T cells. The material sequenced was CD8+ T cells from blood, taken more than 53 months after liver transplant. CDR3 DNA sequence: TGTGCCATCAGAGAGGGGGACCAGCCCCAGCATTTT. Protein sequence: CAIREGDQPQHF.